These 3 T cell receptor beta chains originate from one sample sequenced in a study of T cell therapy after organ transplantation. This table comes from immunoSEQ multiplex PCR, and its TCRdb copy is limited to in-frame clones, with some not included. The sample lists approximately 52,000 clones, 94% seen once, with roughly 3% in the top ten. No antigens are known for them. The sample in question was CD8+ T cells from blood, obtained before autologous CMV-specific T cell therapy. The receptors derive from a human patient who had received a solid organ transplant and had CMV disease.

CDR3 loop: CASSRGGFSEPQHF. The CDR3 nucleotides read TGTGCCAGCAGCCGGGGTGGCTTTTCTGAGCCCCAGCATTTT. V usage is TRBV7-9 and J usage is TRBJ1-5, with D hard to call. The CDR3 covers 14 residues. V gave up 5 bases and J gave up 8 bases, with 16 bases separating them. The germline CDR1 and CDR2 sequences are SEHNR and FQNEAQ (reference sequence). Full variable domain (remainder filled in from reference TRBV7-9 and TRBJ1-5): DTGVSQNPRHKITKRGQNVTFRCDPISEHNRLYWYRQTLGQGPEFLTYFQNEAQLEKSRLLSDRFSAERPKGSFSTLEIQRTEQGDSAMYLCASSRGGFSEPQHFGDGTRLSIL.

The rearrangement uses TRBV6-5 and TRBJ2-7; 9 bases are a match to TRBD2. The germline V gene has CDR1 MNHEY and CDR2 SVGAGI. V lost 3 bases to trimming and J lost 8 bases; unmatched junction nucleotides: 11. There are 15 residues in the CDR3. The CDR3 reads CASSYISGGGDKQYF. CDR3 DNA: TGTGCCAGCAGTTATATTAGCGGGGGTGGCGACAAGCAGTACTTC.

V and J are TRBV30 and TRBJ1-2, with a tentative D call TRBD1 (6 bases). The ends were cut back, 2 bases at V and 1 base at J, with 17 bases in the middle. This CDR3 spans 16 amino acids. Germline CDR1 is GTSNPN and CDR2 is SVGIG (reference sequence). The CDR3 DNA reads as TGTGCCTGGAGTCCTGGACTGGACAGCATTAACTATGGCTACACCTTC. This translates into CAWSPGLDSINYGYTF. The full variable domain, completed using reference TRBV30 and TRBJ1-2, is SQTIHQWPATLVQPVGSPLSLECTVEGTSNPNLYWYRQAAGRGLQLLFYSVGIGQISSEVPQNLSASRPQDRQFILSSKKLLLSDSGFYLCAWSPGLDSINYGYTFGSGTRLTVV.